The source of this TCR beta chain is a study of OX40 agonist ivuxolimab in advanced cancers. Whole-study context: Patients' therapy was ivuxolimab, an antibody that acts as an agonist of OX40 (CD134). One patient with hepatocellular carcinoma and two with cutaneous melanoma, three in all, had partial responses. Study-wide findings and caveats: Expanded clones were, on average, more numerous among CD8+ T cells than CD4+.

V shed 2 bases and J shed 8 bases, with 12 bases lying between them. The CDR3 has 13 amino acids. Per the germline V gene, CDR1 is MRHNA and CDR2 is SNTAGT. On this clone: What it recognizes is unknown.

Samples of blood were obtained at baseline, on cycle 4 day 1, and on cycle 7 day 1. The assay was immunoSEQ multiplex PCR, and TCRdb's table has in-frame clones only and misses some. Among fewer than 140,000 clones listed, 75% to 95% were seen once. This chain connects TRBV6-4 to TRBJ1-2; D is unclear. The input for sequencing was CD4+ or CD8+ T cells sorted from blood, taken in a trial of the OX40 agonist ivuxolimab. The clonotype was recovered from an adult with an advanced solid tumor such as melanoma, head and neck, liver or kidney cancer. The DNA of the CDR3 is TGTGCCAGCAGTGACGGATACAATGCGGGCTACACCTTC. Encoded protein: CASSDGYNAGYTF.